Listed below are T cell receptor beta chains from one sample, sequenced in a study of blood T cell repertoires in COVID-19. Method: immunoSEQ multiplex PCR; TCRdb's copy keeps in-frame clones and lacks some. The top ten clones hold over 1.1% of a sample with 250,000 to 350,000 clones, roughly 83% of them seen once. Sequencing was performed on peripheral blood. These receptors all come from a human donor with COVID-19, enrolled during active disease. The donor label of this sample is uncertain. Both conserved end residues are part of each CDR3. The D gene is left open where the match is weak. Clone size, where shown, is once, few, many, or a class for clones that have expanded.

CDR3 protein: CAISRTGDSNQPQHF
CDR3 DNA: TGTGCCATCAGTAGGACAGGGGATAGCAATCAGCCCCAGCATTTT
clone size: .
J gene: TRBJ1-5
V gene: TRBV10-3
D gene: TRBD1

CDR3 protein: CASYRQGTNTEAFF
CDR3 DNA: TGTGCCAGCTATAGACAGGGAACGAACACTGAAGCTTTCTTT
clone size: many
J gene: TRBJ1-1
V gene: TRBV19
D gene: TRBD1

CDR3 protein: CASSSGGNQPQHF
CDR3 DNA: TGTGCCAGCAGCTCGGGGGGCAATCAGCCCCAGCATTTT
clone size: .
J gene: TRBJ1-5
V gene: TRBV11-2
D gene: .

CDR3 protein: CAWTEETLQGGRYGYTF
CDR3 DNA: TGTGCCTGGACCGAAGAAACCTTACAGGGGGGCCGCTATGGCTACACCTTC
clone size: .
J gene: TRBJ1-2
V gene: TRBV30
D gene: TRBD1

CDR3 protein: CASSQGIDQPQHF
CDR3 DNA: TGTGCCAGTAGCCAGGGGATCGATCAGCCCCAGCATTTT
clone size: .
J gene: TRBJ1-5
V gene: TRBV19
D gene: .

CDR3 protein: CASSTATHGTVRSYEQYF
CDR3 DNA: TGTGCCAGTAGTACCGCCACACACGGGACAGTCCGATCCTACGAGCAGTACTTC
clone size: .
J gene: TRBJ2-7
V gene: TRBV19
D gene: TRBD1

CDR3 protein: CASVGLAGVGAQYF
CDR3 DNA: TGTGCCAGCGTAGGACTAGCGGGAGTAGGGGCCCAGTACTTC
clone size: .
J gene: TRBJ2-5
V gene: TRBV2
D gene: TRBD2

CDR3 protein: CASSLEMQHAQANVLTF
CDR3 DNA: TGTGCCAGCAGTCTAGAGATGCAGCACGCTCAGGCCAACGTCCTGACTTTC
clone size: .
J gene: TRBJ2-6
V gene: TRBV28
D gene: .

CDR3 protein: CASSLGGTSGTYEQYF
CDR3 DNA: TGTGCCAGCAGCTTAGGAGGGACTAGCGGGACCTACGAGCAGTACTTC
clone size: .
J gene: TRBJ2-7
V gene: TRBV7-8
D gene: TRBD2

CDR3 protein: CASSFSGRALDEQFF
CDR3 DNA: TGTGCCAGCAGCTTTTCCGGGAGGGCACTGGATGAGCAGTTCTTC
clone size: .
J gene: TRBJ2-1
V gene: TRBV5-4
D gene: TRBD2

CDR3 protein: CASSLRTASSYEQYF
CDR3 DNA: TGTGCCAGCAGTTTACGGACAGCCAGCTCCTACGAGCAGTACTTC
clone size: once
J gene: TRBJ2-7
V gene: TRBV2
D gene: .